Below, 14 T cell receptor beta chains from the same sample are listed, as sequenced in a study of blood T cells in healthy people across ages. The second PCR ran about 6 to 11 cycles with a sample-barcoded 5' primer and J-beta primers. TCRdb itself ran the 5' RACE reads through MiXCR, one entry per CDR3 protein. The top ten clones hold 2.1% of a sample with about 2 million distinct CDR3 sequences, about 50% of them seen once. The sample taken for sequencing was blood. Receptors were obtained from a woman in her thirties or forties in good health.

This chain connects TRBV7-2 to TRBJ2-3, with 7 bases fitting TRBD2. The CDR3 spans 14 residues. The trim removed 8 bases at V and 9 bases at J, leaving 14 bases unmatched. Germline V gene lookup returns CDR1 SGHTA and CDR2 FQGNSA. CDR3 nucleotide sequence: TGTGCCAGCCGCGGTACTAGCGAGAGAGGGACGCAGTATTTT. Translated, it gives CASRGTSERGTQYF.

The chain links TRBV10-3 to TRBJ1-2; D not certain. The CDR3 covers 13 residues. CDR1 is ENHRY, CDR2 SYGVKD, per germline. The ends were cut back, 8 bases at V and 7 bases at J, with 17 bases in the middle. In DNA, the CDR3 is TGTGCCATCTCAGCGCGCCAGGAGGGTGGCTACACCTTC. This translates into CAISARQEGGYTF.

This CDR3 is CASSFTPLYGYTF. The CDR3 DNA is TGTGCCAGCAGCTTTACCCCTCTCTATGGCTACACCTTC. The chain is built from TRBV7-8 and TRBJ1-2; D unresolved. The germline V gene encodes CDR1 SGHVS and CDR2 FQNEAQ. V lost 3 bases and J 4 bases, leaving 9 bases between the germline ends. The CDR3 extends over 13 amino acids.

In its sample, this clonotype was seen a few times. The V call is TRBV2, the J call TRBJ1-2, with D maybe TRBD1 (6 bases). V was shortened by 5 bases and J by 0 bases, with 19 bases between the two germline ends. This CDR3 comprises 17 residues. CDR1 is SNHLY, CDR2 FYNNEI, per germline. The CDR3 loop is CASSRSGGPLTNYGYTF. CDR3 coding DNA: TGTGCCAGCAGTCGGTCCGGGGGCCCGCTCACTAACTATGGCTACACCTTC.

V and J are TRBV6-2 or TRBV6-3 and TRBJ2-1; D is uncertain. There are 16 residues in the CDR3. V lost 4 bases to trimming and J lost 5 bases, with 18 bases between them. The V gene's germline CDR1 is MNHEY and CDR2 SVGEGT. DNA of the CDR3: TGTGCCAGCAGTTCCATGGGCAGAAAGCCAAACAATGAGCAGTTCTTC. Its protein product is CASSSMGRKPNNEQFF.

This clonotype was seen a few times. This chain links TRBV20-1 with TRBJ1-6; 10 bases fit TRBD1. The CDR3 consists of 13 residues. Germline assignment: CDR1 DFQATT and CDR2 SNEGSKA (reference sequence). Germline trimming cut 5 bases from V and 10 bases from J; bases unmatched to any gene: 5. The CDR3 loop is CSASGQGRSPLHF. In DNA, the CDR3 is TGCAGTGCTTCGGGACAGGGGCGATCACCCCTCCACTTT.

The V gene is TRBV20-1, the J gene TRBJ2-3; TRBD2 aligns across 11 bases. With 3 bases clipped from V and 2 bases from J, the junction kept 10 bases outside the gene matches. The CDR3 spans 17 residues. Germline-derived CDR1 and CDR2 are DFQATT and SNEGSKA (reference sequence). CDR3 sequence reads: CSASRSASGGITDTQYF. The CDR3 DNA follows: TGCAGTGCTAGTCGGAGCGCTAGCGGGGGGATCACAGATACGCAGTATTTT.

V gene TRBV4-3 combines with J gene TRBJ1-4, with TRBD1 matching 9 bases. This CDR3 has 16 residues. Germline V gene sequence: CDR1 LGHNA, CDR2 YSLEER. Trimming took 0 bases from V and 7 from J; bases not matched to a gene: 6. The CDR3 DNA follows: TGCGCCAGCAGCCAAGATCGAGGACAGGGGAGTGAAAAACTGTTTTTT. Its translation: CASSQDRGQGSEKLFF.

The genes are TRBV4-3 and TRBJ2-5, with TRBD2 identical over 11 bases. Germline V lookup: CDR1 LGHNA, CDR2 YSLEER. V was clipped by 1 base and J by 2 bases; unmatched bases: 9. The CDR3 has 18 amino acids. CDR3 DNA: TGCGCCAGCAGCCAAGGACAGTTAGCGGGGGGGGCTCAAGAGACCCAGTACTTC. Translated: CASSQGQLAGGAQETQYF.

V usage is TRBV6-2 or TRBV6-3 and J usage is TRBJ2-1; 7 bases are shared with TRBD2. Germline V CDR1 and CDR2: MNHEY, SVGEGT. J gave up 4 bases and V 3 bases, and 6 bases lay outside the gene matches. The CDR3 runs 15 residues. CDR3 region: CASSYLPSGYNEQFF. In DNA, the CDR3 is TGTGCCAGCAGTTATTTGCCTAGCGGATACAATGAGCAGTTCTTC.

This clonotype turned up a few times. The genes are TRBV28 and TRBJ2-7, with D tentatively TRBD1 or TRBD2 (5 bases each). The CDR3 has 15 amino acids. Trimming pared 5 bases from V and 4 bases from J, leaving 18 bases between. The germline gives CDR1 MDHEN, CDR2 SYDVKM. CDR3 coding DNA: TGTGCCAGCAGTGCGACGGGGCTACCTCAGTACGAGCAGTACTTC. It specifies CASSATGLPQYEQYF.

DNA of the CDR3: TGTGCCAGCAGCTTGGAGGGCTGGGAGCAGTTCTTC. It specifies CASSLEGWEQFF. The chain employs TRBV13 and TRBJ2-1, with a possible D match to TRBD2 (6 bases). The CDR3 length is 12 residues. Trimming stripped 3 bases from V and 10 bases from J, with 10 bases between. From germline, CDR1 is PRHDT and CDR2 FYEKMQ (reference sequence).

The V call is TRBV29-1, the J call TRBJ2-2; TRBD2 matches at 9 bases. There are 16 residues in the CDR3. Germline values: CDR1 SQVTM, CDR2 ANQGSEA. The trim removed 6 bases at V and 7 bases at J, leaving 15 bases unmatched. The CDR3 region has the DNA TGCAGCGTGGACTCGCTAGCGGGGAGGGTGCGCGGGGAGCTGTTTTTT. It translates to CSVDSLAGRVRGELFF.

The V call is TRBV2, the J call TRBJ2-5, with unresolved D. The J call may be faulty, since TRBJ2-7 better matches the DNA end. The CDR3 is 15 amino acids. From germline, CDR1 is SNHLY and CDR2 FYNNEI. CDR3: CASSELQERIYEQYF. For the CDR3, the DNA is TGTGCCAGCAGTGAGTTACAAGAGAGGATCTACGAGCAGTACTTC.